This is a list of T cell receptor beta chains from one sample in a study of cytomegalovirus exposure and HLA in healthy donors. TCRdb's table, derived via immunoSEQ multiplex PCR, lists solely in-frame clones and lacks some. The sample carries 100,000 to 130,000 clones, less than 80% recorded once. Input material: PBMCs. The receptors derive from a man aged 30 to 45 in good health and CMV-seronegative. CDR3s include the opening cysteine and the closing phenylalanine or tryptophan. D genes are given only for firm matches. Clone size, where shown, is once, few, many, or a class for clones that have expanded.

d_call j_call v_call clone_size cdr3_aa cdr3_nt
TRBD1 TRBJ2-5 TRBV10-3 NA CAIRPDRAGETQYF TGTGCCATCAGACCGGACAGGGCGGGGGAGACCCAGTACTTC
TRBD2 TRBJ2-2 TRBV9 few CASSLSGANTGELFF TGTGCCAGCAGCCTGAGCGGGGCCAACACCGGGGAGCTGTTTTTT
TRBD1 TRBJ1-5 TRBV10-3 NA CANGGQIDQPQHF TGTGCCAACGGGGGACAGATAGATCAGCCCCAGCATTTT
TRBD1 TRBJ1-1 TRBV19 NA CASSMQGGGTEAFF TGTGCCAGTAGTATGCAGGGGGGCGGCACTGAAGCTTTCTTT
TRBD1 TRBJ1-5 TRBV29-1 NA CSVGQGDNQPQHF TGCAGCGTTGGACAGGGGGACAATCAGCCCCAGCATTTT
TRBD1 TRBJ2-3 TRBV19 NA CASADRGGTDTQYF TGTGCCAGTGCCGACAGGGGAGGTACAGATACGCAGTATTTT
NA TRBJ1-1 TRBV28 NA CASSLSGQAEAFF TGTGCCAGCAGTTTAAGCGGGCAGGCTGAAGCTTTCTTT
NA TRBJ2-7 TRBV30 NA CAWTGQYEQYF TGTGCCTGGACCGGACAGTACGAGCAGTACTTC
NA TRBJ1-1 TRBV6-6 NA CASSYTQAEAFF TGTGCCAGCAGTTACACACAGGCGGAAGCTTTCTTT
TRBD2 TRBJ2-5 TRBV7-9 NA CASSLGWTGGRDQETQYF TGTGCCAGCAGCTTAGGATGGACGGGCGGGAGAGACCAAGAGACCCAGTACTTC
NA TRBJ2-1 TRBV7-9 NA CASSLGDARGFEQFF TGTGCCAGCAGCTTGGGAGACGCCAGGGGATTTGAGCAGTTCTTC
NA TRBJ2-2 TRBV9 once CASSPSQGLTGELFF TGTGCCAGCAGCCCCTCCCAGGGTCTCACCGGGGAGCTGTTTTTT
NA TRBJ2-5 TRBV27 NA CASSPEGETQYF TGTGCCAGCAGCCCCGAGGGAGAGACCCAGTACTTC
NA TRBJ2-5 TRBV11-2 NA CASSLAQGTQYF TGTGCCAGCAGCTTAGCCCAGGGGACCCAGTACTTC
NA TRBJ2-2 TRBV7-9 NA CASSPDTGELFF TGTGCCAGCAGCCCCGACACCGGGGAGCTGTTTTTT
NA TRBJ2-5 TRBV13 NA CASSLVGGPGETQYF TGTGCCAGCAGCTTAGTGGGCGGACCAGGGGAGACCCAGTACTTC
NA TRBJ2-3 TRBV9 NA CASSARRDTTDTQYF TGTGCCAGCAGCGCAAGAAGGGACACCACAGATACGCAGTATTTT
TRBD1 TRBJ1-3 TRBV2 once CASSEATGQGSGNTIYF TGTGCCAGCAGTGAAGCGACTGGACAGGGCTCTGGAAACACCATATATTTT
TRBD2 TRBJ2-3 TRBV28 once CASSFFGLAGNTDTQYF TGTGCCAGCAGCTTCTTCGGGTTAGCGGGGAACACAGATACGCAGTATTTT
NA TRBJ1-1 TRBV6-5 NA CASRHRDTEAFF TGTGCCAGCAGACACCGGGACACTGAAGCTTTCTTT
NA TRBJ2-7 TRBV9 once CASSVDLRTAYEQYF TGTGCCAGCAGCGTAGACCTCCGGACAGCCTACGAGCAGTACTTC
NA TRBJ2-5 TRBV5-6 NA CASSLEFLGSQETQYF TGTGCCAGCAGCTTGGAGTTTCTAGGGAGCCAAGAGACCCAGTACTTC
TRBD2 TRBJ2-7 TRBV27 NA CASSLLSGTPYEQYF TGTGCCAGCAGTCTACTTAGCGGGACCCCCTACGAGCAGTACTTC
TRBD1 TRBJ1-5 TRBV30 few CAWGTADQPQHF TGTGCCTGGGGGACAGCCGATCAGCCCCAGCATTTT
NA TRBJ2-2 TRBV7-3 few CASSLTGSTLNTGELFF TGTGCCAGCAGCTTAACCGGGTCCACCCTAAACACCGGGGAGCTGTTTTTT
NA TRBJ2-1 TRBV6-1 NA CASTRLNEQFF TGTGCCAGCACGAGGTTGAATGAGCAGTTCTTC
NA TRBJ2-5 TRBV6-5 NA CASTSPGVETQYF TGTGCCAGCACCTCCCCCGGGGTGGAGACCCAGTACTTC
NA TRBJ2-3 TRBV5-1 NA CASSTGTTTDTQYF TGCGCCAGCAGCACAGGGACCACTACAGATACGCAGTATTTT
TRBD1 TRBJ1-6 TRBV5-1 NA CASSLDREGSPLHF TGCGCCAGCAGTCTCGACAGGGAAGGCTCACCCCTCCACTTT
NA TRBJ2-2 TRBV6-5 NA CASSEGTGELFF TGTGCCAGCAGCGAGGGCACCGGGGAGCTGTTTTTT
NA TRBJ2-7 TRBV29-1 many CSVDGGKGYEQYF TGCAGCGTTGACGGCGGGAAGGGATACGAGCAGTACTTC
NA TRBJ1-2 TRBV28 NA CASSLVVQGGYTF TGTGCCAGCAGTTTAGTGGTTCAGGGTGGCTACACCTTC
TRBD1 TRBJ1-1 TRBV6-1 NA CATHFTGATEAFF TGTGCCACCCACTTTACAGGGGCCACTGAAGCTTTCTTT
NA TRBJ1-6 TRBV10-3 NA CAISQGMRNSPLHF TGTGCCATCAGTCAGGGGATGAGGAATTCACCCCTCCACTTT
NA TRBJ1-1 TRBV6-6 NA CASSPLAAAEAFF TGTGCCAGCAGTCCACTAGCTGCGGCTGAAGCTTTCTTT
NA TRBJ2-3 TRBV28 NA CASSPPSTDTQYF TGTGCCAGCAGTCCCCCTAGCACAGATACGCAGTATTTT
NA TRBJ1-2 TRBV5-1 NA CASSLGTDPNYGYTF TGCGCCAGCAGCTTGGGGACAGACCCTAACTATGGCTACACCTTC
NA TRBJ2-2 TRBV28 NA CASSFSRNTGELFF TGTGCCAGCAGTTTCAGTCGGAACACCGGGGAGCTGTTTTTT
TRBD1 TRBJ1-5 TRBV5-3 few CARMRQGAISASHQHF TGTGCCAGAATGAGACAGGGGGCAATCAGCGCGTCGCATCAGCATTTT
NA TRBJ2-7 TRBV4-1 NA CASSQGGAYEQYF TGCGCCAGCAGCCAAGGGGGGGCCTACGAGCAGTACTTC
NA TRBJ2-3 TRBV30 few CASPLSRDTQYF TGTGCCTCGCCGCTTTCCAGAGATACGCAGTATTTT
NA TRBJ2-3 TRBV7-3 once CASSPGQFTTDTQYF TGTGCCAGCAGCCCGGGACAATTTACCACAGATACGCAGTATTTT
NA TRBJ1-2 TRBV7-3 once CASSLPGDYGYTF TGTGCCAGCAGCTTACCAGGGGACTATGGCTACACCTTC
TRBD1 TRBJ2-7 TRBV23-1 NA CASSQSTARDRKYF TGCGCCAGCAGTCAATCAACCGCCCGGGACAGAAAGTACTTC
TRBD1 TRBJ1-1 TRBV5-1 few CASSDPGQGLAGTEAFF TGCGCCAGCAGCGATCCGGGACAGGGGCTCGCGGGAACTGAAGCTTTCTTT
NA TRBJ2-4 TRBV7-9 NA CASSLTGQGLNIQYF TGTGCCAGCAGCTTAACCGGCCAGGGATTAAACATTCAGTACTTC
NA TRBJ2-6 TRBV25-1 NA CASSEAGYGANVLTF TGTGCCAGCAGTGAAGCCGGGTACGGGGCCAACGTCCTGACTTTC
NA TRBJ1-6 TRBV6-1 NA CASSEARGAHSPLHF TGTGCCAGCAGTGAAGCGCGGGGGGCGCATTCACCCCTCCACTTT